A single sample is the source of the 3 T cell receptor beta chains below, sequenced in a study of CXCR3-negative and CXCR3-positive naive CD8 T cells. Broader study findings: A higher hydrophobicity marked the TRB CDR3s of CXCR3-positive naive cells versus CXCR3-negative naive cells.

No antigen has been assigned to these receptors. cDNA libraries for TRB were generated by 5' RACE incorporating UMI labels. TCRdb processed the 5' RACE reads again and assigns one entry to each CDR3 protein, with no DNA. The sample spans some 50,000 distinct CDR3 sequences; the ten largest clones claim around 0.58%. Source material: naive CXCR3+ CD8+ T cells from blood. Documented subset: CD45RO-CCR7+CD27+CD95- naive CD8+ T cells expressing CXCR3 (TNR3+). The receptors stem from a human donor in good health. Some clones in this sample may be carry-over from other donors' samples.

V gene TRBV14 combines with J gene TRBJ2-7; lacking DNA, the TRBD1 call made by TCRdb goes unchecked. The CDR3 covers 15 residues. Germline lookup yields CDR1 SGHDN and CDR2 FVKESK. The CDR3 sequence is CASSQGDEWGYEQYF.

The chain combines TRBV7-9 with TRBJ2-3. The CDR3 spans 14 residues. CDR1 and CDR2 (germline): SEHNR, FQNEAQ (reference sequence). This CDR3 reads CASSFADLTDTQYF.

CDR3 protein: CASSLDPSSVGYNEQFF. The chain couples TRBV7-6 to TRBJ2-1; TCRdb proposes TRBD2, but this gene call is untestable without DNA. The CDR3 runs to 17 residues. Germline values: CDR1 SGHVS, CDR2 FNYEAQ.